This T cell receptor (beta chain) originates from a study of blood T cell repertoires in COVID-19 (dated by TCRdb to the early 2020s). Context from the whole study: Samples covering the acute and convalescent phases of COVID-19 were provided by collaborators in the United States, Italy and Spain. Sample metadata almost always included a de-identified subject ID, COVID-19 status, age in years and sex. Subjects who had been exposed to COVID-19, were actively infected with it, or had recovered from it provided the deeply sampled blood TCRbeta repertoires that made up the dataset. The repertoires were released in a freely available public database meant as a resource for research on the immune response to SARS-CoV-2. Samples came from the ongoing ImmuneRACE study (first 160 participants) plus 1,254 subjects from 6 global collaborators. The prospective study material was composed of cDNA or gDNA derived from T cells, B-cell-depleted T cells, or PBMCs. HLA class I and class II types, where available, came from metadata supplied by the sample provider rather than from assay-based typing.

About this clone itself: The target of this receptor is not known. Base quality data are lacking; no much larger clone is found one base away.

From cysteine to phenylalanine, the CDR3 is 11 amino acids long. Here the CDR3 DNA is all that survives: 33 bases in frame from base 1. V is pruned by 7 bases and J by 2 bases, leaving 1 base of the junction without a gene match. CDR1 is given as SQVTM and CDR2 as ANQGSEA, both from the germline V gene. What the research found in general, with its limitations: The quantity of clinical and demographic metadata differed by source and by participant and was supplied without curation.

The immunoSEQ Assay, a bias-controlled multiplex PCR, was used to amplify TCRbeta CDR3 regions from genomic DNA. As for the original processing: Nucleated cell counts per sample were estimated from amplification of reference gene primers within the assay. Sequence reads were collapsed and filtered to measure the absolute abundance of every unique TCRbeta CDR3 rearrangement. For each sample, productive Simpson clonality was calculated by taking the square root of Simpson's diversity index across productive rearrangements. This immuneACCESS table, as held by TCRdb, lists in-frame sequences with V and J called but not all clones. Of the missing ones, under half trace to an unresolved V gene in checked studies; the others have no known cause. V, J and clone size are taken as reported in that table, and D and trimming were inferred from the DNA itself. For this sample there are approximately 76,000 clones; about 80% appear just once. The ten most abundant clones make up 11% of the sample.

Each collaborating institution followed its own protocols to collect whole blood in K2EDTA tubes. Collaborator samples were shipped for TCRbeta analysis as frozen whole blood, isolated PBMCs, or DNA extracted from either sample type. Sequencing was done on a sample of peripheral blood. The clonotype originates from a man aged 50 or older with acute or convalescent COVID-19. Recombination joined TRBV29-1 with TRBJ1-2, with 7 middle bases fitting TRBD1. The bases read TGCAGCGGGGGACAGAACTATGGCTACACCTTC. Translation gives CSGGQNYGYTF.